This T cell receptor beta chain emerged from a study of T cell responses to AZD1222 COVID-19 vaccine. Germline CDR1 is SEHNR and CDR2 is FQNEAQ (reference sequence). The CDR3 extends over 14 amino acids. The V end was cut by 8 bases, the J end by 1 base, with 14 bases between. Notes on this clone: As yet, its antigen is unknown.

Assay used: immunoSEQ multiplex PCR; TCRdb lists only in-frame clones, some missing. The sample has some 150,000 clones, roughly 90% seen once. Findings of the study overall: CD4 TCRs associated with vaccination spanned spike, dominating at 160-218 and 743-854. The peak T cell response came first, and repertoires were sampled only after it.

Sample: peripheral blood, taken on day 0 of AZD1222 vaccination. The V call is TRBV7-9, the J call TRBJ2-5, with TRBD1 as a possible D gene (5 bases). The TCR sequence derives from an adult in good health. The CDR3, as DNA: TGTGCCAGCGGCCGGTCTGGGGCCCAAGAGACCCAGTACTTC. It is translated as CASGRSGAQETQYF. The whole variable domain, filled in from reference TRBV7-9 and TRBJ2-5, reads DTGVSQNPRHKITKRGQNVTFRCDPISEHNRLYWYRQTLGQGPEFLTYFQNEAQLEKSRLLSDRFSAERPKGSFSTLEIQRTEQGDSAMYLCASGRSGAQETQYFGPGTRLLVL.